The source of this T cell receptor (beta chain) is a study of T cell repertoires in cytomegalovirus infection. As for the study in general: Selection of CMV epitopes for the study included recently identified HLA-C-restricted and well-studied HLA-B-restricted ones. Both a matching HLA type and CMV infection were indicated by public TCR beta signatures. Study results and caveats: Summed frequency of public TCR beta families distinguished CMV carriers with the relevant HLA.

TCRdb redid the calling of the reads with MiXCR, one entry per CDR3 protein. The data show about 920,000 distinct CDR3 sequences, with approximately 30% seen just once and 13% held by the top ten. Details on this clonotype: The target antigen is unknown. The junction and the germline gene differ at one end; a read error may be behind it.

The CDR3 covers 15 residues. The V and J genes are TRBV12-3 or TRBV12-4 and TRBJ1-5, with D perhaps TRBD1 (6 bases). This receptor was identified in a human donor in good health (CMV status not recorded). Some clones in this sample may be carry-over from other donors' samples. Sequenced material: cultured CD8+ T cells from PBMCs, taken from culture after CMV antigen stimulation. As DNA, the CDR3 is TGTGTCAGCAGTTCACAGGGAAGAGGCAATCAGCCCCAGCATTTT. Its protein is CVSSSQGRGNQPQHF.